A single TCR beta chain is shown here with its context. Its specificity is unknown. Using a J-beta primer mix together with a sample-barcoded 5' primer, a second PCR was run for 7 to 11 cycles. Template switching added a 12-random-nucleotide identifier to every cDNA molecule. TCRdb fed the 5' RACE reads into MiXCR, producing one record per CDR3 protein. Among 650,000 to 800,000 distinct CDR3 sequences, roughly 44% were seen once, and the ten largest hold around 18%. CDR3 length equals 12 residues. Trimming pared 6 bases from V and 6 bases from J, leaving 10 bases between. Germline loops: CDR1 MNHEY, CDR2 SVGAGI. The data originate from a study of blood T cells in healthy people across ages. Study-level information: When template switching was applied, about one barcoded beta molecule was captured per two T cells.

Study-level findings and limits: More naive CD4+ cells and higher diversity were found in long-lived than in aged donors. Naive T cell percentage showed a strong correlation with TCR beta diversity.

The sequenced material came from blood. This chain joins TRBV6-5 and TRBJ2-3, with D uncertain. The TCR comes from a man aged 55 to 70 in good health. The CDR3 loop is CASRSGLDTQYF. The CDR3 bases are TGTGCCAGCAGATCGGGTTTGGATACGCAGTATTTT.